Listed here are 6 T cell receptor beta chains from one sample, sequenced in a study of shared clonotypes between healthy human individuals. Positive CCR7 selection of CD45RO-negative cells yielded the naive CD8 cells, and terminally differentiated effector memory CD45RA+ cells were excluded. Generated by immunoSEQ multiplex PCR, the TCRdb table keeps only in-frame clones and is missing some. The sample carries around 2,000,000 clones, about 95% recorded once. The sequenced sample consisted of naive CD8+ T cells sorted from blood. These receptors were obtained from a man younger than 35 in good health.

The chain uses TRBV6-1 and TRBJ1-2; no reliable D call. The CDR3 has 16 residues. Germline assignment: CDR1 MNHNS and CDR2 SASEGT. V lost 1 base, J lost 6 bases, and 18 bases lay in between. The CDR3 loop is CASSEVRYSTVDGYTF. In nucleotides, the CDR3 is TGTGCCAGCAGTGAAGTCCGATATTCTACCGTCGATGGCTACACCTTC.

This clone has only one observation. The chain combines TRBV29-1 with TRBJ2-1, with 8 bases identical to TRBD2. The V segment lost 4 bases and the J segment 5 bases; nucleotides outside the gene matches: 7. The CDR3 length is 14 residues. Per the germline V gene, CDR1 is SQVTM and CDR2 is ANQGSEA. CDR3 region: CSVGIAGPHNEQFF. The CDR3 nucleotides are TGCAGCGTTGGCATAGCGGGACCCCACAATGAGCAGTTCTTC.

The CDR3 spells CASGLGLAYYEQYF. As DNA, the CDR3 is TGTGCTAGTGGTTTGGGACTAGCGTACTACGAGCAGTACTTC. The chain uses TRBV12-5 and TRBJ2-7; TRBD2 aligns across 8 bases. The CDR3 sequence is 14 residues long. Germline values: CDR1 LGHNT, CDR2 FRNRAP. With 1 base clipped from V and 3 bases from J, the junction kept 2 bases outside the gene matches.

The chain joins TRBV6-6 to TRBJ2-3; no clear D. Germline assignment: CDR1 MNHNY and CDR2 SVGAGI (reference sequence). This CDR3 has 16 amino acids. Trimming left V 2 bases short and J 0 bases short, with 12 bases between. CDR3 nucleotide sequence: TGTGCCAGCAGTTACCTGCGGATACATAGCACAGATACGCAGTATTTT. It codes for CASSYLRIHSTDTQYF.

The DNA for the CDR3 is TGTGCCAGCAGCTTGGGGGCGGGGTCCTACAATGAGCAGTTCTTC. Translated: CASSLGAGSYNEQFF. The rearrangement joins TRBV5-4 to TRBJ2-1, with D possibly being TRBD2 (6 bases). The CDR3 extends over 15 amino acids. Trimming removed 0 bases at V and 1 base at J, with 8 bases between. In germline, CDR1 is SGHNT, CDR2 YYREEE (reference sequence).

CDR3 DNA: TGTGCCATCAGTTCCCGGGAAAACCCCTACGAGCAGTACTTC. It encodes CAISSRENPYEQYF. This chain joins TRBV10-3 and TRBJ2-7; D perhaps matches TRBD2 (5 bases). Trimming stripped 5 bases from V and 2 bases from J, with 13 bases between. The germline gives CDR1 ENHRY, CDR2 SYGVKD. The CDR3 has 14 residues.